This TCR beta chain comes out of a study of T cell repertoires in cytomegalovirus infection. TCRdb reprocessed the reads via MiXCR and lists one record per CDR3 protein. The sample comprises about 900,000 distinct CDR3 sequences, around 32% of which are singletons, and 11% to 15% rests with the top ten. The germline CDR1 and CDR2 sequences are SGHVS and FNYEAQ. The CDR3 loop spans 15 amino acids. V lost 2 bases, J lost 0 bases, and 11 bases lay in between. Regarding this clonotype: Antigen: not known.

The sequence came from a human donor in good health (CMV status not recorded). Some clones in this sample may be carry-over from other donors' samples. This specimen consisted of cultured CD8+ T cells from PBMCs, obtained from culture after CMV antigen stimulation. The chain employs TRBV7-6 and TRBJ2-7; D may be TRBD1 (5 bases). CDR3 coding DNA: TGTGCCAGCAGCTTATTTCAGGGTCCCTCCTACGAGCAGTACGTC. Residues: CASSLFQGPSYEQYV.